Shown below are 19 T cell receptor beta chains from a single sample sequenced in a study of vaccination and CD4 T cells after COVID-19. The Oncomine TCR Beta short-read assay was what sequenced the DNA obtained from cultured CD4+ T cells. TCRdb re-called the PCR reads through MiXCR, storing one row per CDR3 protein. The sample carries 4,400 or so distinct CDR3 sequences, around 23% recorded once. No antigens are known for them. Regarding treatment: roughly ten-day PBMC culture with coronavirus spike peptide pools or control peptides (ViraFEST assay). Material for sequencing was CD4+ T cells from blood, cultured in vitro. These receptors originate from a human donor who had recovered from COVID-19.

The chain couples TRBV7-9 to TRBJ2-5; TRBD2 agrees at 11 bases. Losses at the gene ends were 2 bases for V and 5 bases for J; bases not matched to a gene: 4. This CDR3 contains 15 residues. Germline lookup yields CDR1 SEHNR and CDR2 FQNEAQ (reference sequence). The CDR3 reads CASSLTASGGETQYF. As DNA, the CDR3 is TGTGCCAGCAGCTTAACTGCTAGCGGGGGGGAGACCCAGTACTTC.

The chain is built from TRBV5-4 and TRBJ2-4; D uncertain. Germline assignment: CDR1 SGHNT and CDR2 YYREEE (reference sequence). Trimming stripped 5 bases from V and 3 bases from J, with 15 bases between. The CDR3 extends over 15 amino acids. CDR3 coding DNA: TGTGCCAGCAGTCCCAGTCCGGGTGACAAAAACATTCAGTACTTC. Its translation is CASSPSPGDKNIQYF.

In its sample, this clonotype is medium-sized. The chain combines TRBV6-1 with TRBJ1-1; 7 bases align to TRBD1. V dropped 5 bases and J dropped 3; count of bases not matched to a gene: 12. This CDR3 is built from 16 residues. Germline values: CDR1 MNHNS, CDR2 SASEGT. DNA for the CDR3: TGTGCCAGCAGTACAGATTACAGGGGTAGGGACACTGAAGCTTTCTTT. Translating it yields CASSTDYRGRDTEAFF.

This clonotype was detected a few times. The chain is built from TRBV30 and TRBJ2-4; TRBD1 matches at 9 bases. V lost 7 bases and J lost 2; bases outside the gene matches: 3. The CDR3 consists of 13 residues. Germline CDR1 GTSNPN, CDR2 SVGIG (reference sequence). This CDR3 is CASTGGSKNIQYF. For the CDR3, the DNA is TGTGCCTCGACAGGGGGGTCCAAAAACATTCAGTACTTC.

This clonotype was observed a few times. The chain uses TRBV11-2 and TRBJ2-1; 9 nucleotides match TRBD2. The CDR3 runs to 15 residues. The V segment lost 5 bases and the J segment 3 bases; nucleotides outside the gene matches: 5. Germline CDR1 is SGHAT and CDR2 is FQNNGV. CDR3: CASSARGGLYNEQFF. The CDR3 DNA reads TGTGCCAGCAGCGCGCGGGGGGGCCTCTACAATGAGCAGTTCTTC.

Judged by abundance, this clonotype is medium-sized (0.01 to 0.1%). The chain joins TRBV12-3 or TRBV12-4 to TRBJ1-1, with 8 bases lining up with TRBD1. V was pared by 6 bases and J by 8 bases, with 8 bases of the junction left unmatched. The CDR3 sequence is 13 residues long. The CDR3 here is CASSQDRVQEAFF. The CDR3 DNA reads TGTGCCAGCAGCCAGGACAGGGTCCAGGAAGCTTTCTTT.

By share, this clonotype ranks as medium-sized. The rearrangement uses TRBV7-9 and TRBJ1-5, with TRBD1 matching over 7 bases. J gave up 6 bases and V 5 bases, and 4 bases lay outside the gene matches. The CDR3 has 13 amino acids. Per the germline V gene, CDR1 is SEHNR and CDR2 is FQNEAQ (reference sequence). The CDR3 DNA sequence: TGTGCCAGCAGCGAGGGGGCGGGTCAGCCCCAGCATTTT. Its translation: CASSEGAGQPQHF.

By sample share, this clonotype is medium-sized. CDR3 protein: CASSLSSGTVLYEQYF. The DNA of the CDR3 is TGTGCCAGCAGTCTCTCCTCCGGGACTGTACTCTACGAGCAGTACTTC. The chain has TRBV27 and TRBJ2-7; D might be TRBD2 (6 bases). The V end lost 5 bases, the J end lost 3 bases, and 20 bases lay between the germline ends. The CDR3 consists of 16 residues. Germline values: CDR1 MNHEY, CDR2 SMNVEV (reference sequence).

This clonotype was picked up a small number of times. CDR3 coding DNA: TGCAGTGCTAGAGATTGGGGCAGGGGGTCCGTAGAGACCCAGTACTTC. This translates into CSARDWGRGSVETQYF. The rearrangement uses TRBV20-1 and TRBJ2-5, with 7 bases aligning to TRBD1. The CDR3 has 16 residues. The germline gives CDR1 DFQATT, CDR2 SNEGSKA (reference sequence). After removal of 0 bases from V and 4 bases from J, the junction contained 11 bases not matched to a gene.

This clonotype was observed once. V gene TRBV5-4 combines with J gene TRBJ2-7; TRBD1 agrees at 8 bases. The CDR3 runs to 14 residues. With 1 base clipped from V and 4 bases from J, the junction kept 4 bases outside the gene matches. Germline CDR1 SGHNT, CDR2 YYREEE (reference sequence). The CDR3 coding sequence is TGTGCCAGCAGCTTGAGGCAGGGGGCATACGAGCAGTACTTC. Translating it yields CASSLRQGAYEQYF.

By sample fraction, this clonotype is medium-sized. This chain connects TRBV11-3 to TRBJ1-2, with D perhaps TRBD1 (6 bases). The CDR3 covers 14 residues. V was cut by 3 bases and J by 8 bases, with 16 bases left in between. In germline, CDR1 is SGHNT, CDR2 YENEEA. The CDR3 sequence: CASSFPAQGKGYTF. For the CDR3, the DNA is TGTGCCAGCAGCTTCCCCGCCCAGGGGAAGGGCTACACCTTC.

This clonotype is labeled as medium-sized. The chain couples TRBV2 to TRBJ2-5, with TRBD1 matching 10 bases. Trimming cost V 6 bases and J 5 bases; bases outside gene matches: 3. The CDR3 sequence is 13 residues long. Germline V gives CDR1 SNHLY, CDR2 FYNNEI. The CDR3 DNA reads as TGTGCCAGCAGGGACAGGGGGGGTGAGACCCAGTACTTC. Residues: CASRDRGGETQYF.

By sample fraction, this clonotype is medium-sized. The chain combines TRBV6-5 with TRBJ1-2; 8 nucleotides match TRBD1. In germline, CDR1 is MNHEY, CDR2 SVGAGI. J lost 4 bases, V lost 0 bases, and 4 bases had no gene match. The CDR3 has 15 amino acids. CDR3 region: CASSYSHRGVYGYTF. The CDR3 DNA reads TGTGCCAGCAGTTACTCCCACAGGGGGGTCTATGGCTACACCTTC.

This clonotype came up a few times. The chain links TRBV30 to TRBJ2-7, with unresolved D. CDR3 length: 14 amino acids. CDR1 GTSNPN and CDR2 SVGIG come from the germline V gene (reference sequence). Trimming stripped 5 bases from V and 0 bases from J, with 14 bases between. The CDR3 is CAWSRALSSYEQYF. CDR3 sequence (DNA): TGTGCCTGGTCTAGGGCGCTGAGCTCCTACGAGCAGTACTTC.

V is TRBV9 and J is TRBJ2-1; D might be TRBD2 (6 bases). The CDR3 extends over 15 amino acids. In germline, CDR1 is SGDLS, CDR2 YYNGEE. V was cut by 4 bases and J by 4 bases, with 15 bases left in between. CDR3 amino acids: CASSPEGLKYNEQFF. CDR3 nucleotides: TGTGCCAGCAGCCCGGAGGGGTTGAAGTACAATGAGCAGTTCTTC.

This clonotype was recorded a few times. The CDR3 loop reads CASSLGAGRAKNIQYF. The CDR3 nucleotides read TGTGCCAGCAGCTTAGGGGCAGGGAGGGCCAAAAACATTCAGTACTTC. This rearrangement joins TRBV7-9 to TRBJ2-4; D might be TRBD2 (6 bases). The V end was cut by 1 base, the J end by 1 base, with 11 bases between. CDR3 size: 16 residues. Germline V lookup: CDR1 SEHNR, CDR2 FQNEAQ (reference sequence). Looking up the rest from reference TRBV7-9 and TRBJ2-4 gives the full variable domain: DTGVSQNPRHKITKRGQNVTFRCDPISEHNRLYWYRQTLGQGPEFLTYFQNEAQLEKSRLLSDRFSAERPKGSFSTLEIQRTEQGDSAMYLCASSLGAGRAKNIQYFGAGTRLSVL.

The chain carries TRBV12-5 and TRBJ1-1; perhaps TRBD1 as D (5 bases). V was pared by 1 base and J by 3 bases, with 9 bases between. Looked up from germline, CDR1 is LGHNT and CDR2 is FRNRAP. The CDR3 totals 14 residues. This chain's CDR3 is CASGLGGGHTEAFF. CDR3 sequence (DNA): TGTGCTAGTGGTTTGGGTGGGGGACACACTGAAGCTTTCTTT. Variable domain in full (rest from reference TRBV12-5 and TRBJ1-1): DARVTQTPRHKVTEMGQEVTMRCQPILGHNTVFWYRQTMMQGLELLAYFRNRAPLDDSGMPKDRFSAEMPDATLATLKIQPSEPRDSAVYFCASGLGGGHTEAFFGQGTRLTVV.

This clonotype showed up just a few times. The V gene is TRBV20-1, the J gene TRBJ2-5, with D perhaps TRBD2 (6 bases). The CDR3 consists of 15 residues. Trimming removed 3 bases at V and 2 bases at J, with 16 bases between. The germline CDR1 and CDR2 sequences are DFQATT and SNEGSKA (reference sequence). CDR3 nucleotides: TGCAGTGCTAGTCAACAACGGGCGGGGCAAGAGACCCAGTACTTC. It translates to CSASQQRAGQETQYF.

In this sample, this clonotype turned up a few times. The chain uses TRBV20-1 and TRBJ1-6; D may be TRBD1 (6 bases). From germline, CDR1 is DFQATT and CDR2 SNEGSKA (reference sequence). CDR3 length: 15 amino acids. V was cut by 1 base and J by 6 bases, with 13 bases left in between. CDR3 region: CSARATGPGNSPLHF. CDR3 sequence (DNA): TGCAGTGCTAGAGCCACAGGGCCGGGTAATTCACCCCTCCACTTT.